These 18 T cell receptor beta chains share one sample of origin, sequenced in a study of blood T cell repertoires in COVID-19. Sequencing used immunoSEQ multiplex PCR; TCRdb keeps in-frame clones, though not all of them. The data show a few hundred thousand clones, with 85% to 90% seen just once and 10% held by the top ten. Specimen: PBMCs or T cells enriched from blood (not recorded which). The source of these receptors is a young woman who had recovered from COVID-19.

The V call is TRBV3-1 (or the pseudogene TRBV3-2), the J call TRBJ2-5; 9 bases match TRBD1. This CDR3 spans 14 amino acids. CDR1 is LGHDT and CDR2 is YNNKEL in the germline V gene (reference sequence). J gave up 4 bases and V 4 bases, and 4 bases lay outside the gene matches. Here the CDR3 reads CASSPRTGVETQYF. Written as DNA, the CDR3 is TGTGCCAGCAGCCCAAGGACAGGGGTAGAGACCCAGTACTTC.

V gene TRBV7-8 combines with J gene TRBJ2-6; D perhaps matches TRBD1 (6 bases). The germline CDR1 and CDR2 sequences are SGHVS and FQNEAQ. V shed 6 bases and J shed 2 bases, with 11 bases lying between them. This CDR3 has 15 amino acids. The CDR3 here is CASSLTGPGANVLTF. CDR3 nucleotides: TGTGCCAGCAGTCTTACAGGGCCTGGGGCCAACGTCCTGACTTTC.

The J gene is TRBJ1-6, the V gene TRBV11-2; possibly TRBD1 for D (6 bases). The CDR3 runs 15 residues. Trimming took 1 base from V and 9 from J, leaving 13 bases between them. CDR1 and CDR2 from the germline V gene are SGHAT and FQNNGV. CDR3 in amino acids: CASSLAGHSGSPLHF. In nucleotides, the CDR3 is TGTGCCAGCAGCTTAGCGGGACACAGTGGTTCACCCCTCCACTTT.

The chain has TRBV11-2 and TRBJ2-1; the match to TRBD2 covers 9 bases. CDR1 is SGHAT and CDR2 is FQNNGV in the germline V gene. There are 17 residues in the CDR3. Germline trimming cut 2 bases from V and 1 base from J; bases unmatched to any gene: 6. CDR3 amino acids: CASSLNSGGSSYNEQFF. CDR3 nucleotides: TGTGCCAGCAGCTTAAATAGCGGGGGATCGTCCTACAATGAGCAGTTCTTC.

The V call is TRBV4-1, the J call TRBJ2-7; weak D call: TRBD1 (6 bases). Trimming cost V 1 base and J 6 bases, with 7 bases left between them. CDR1 MGHRA and CDR2 YSYEKL come from the germline V gene. The CDR3 totals 12 residues. Written as DNA, the CDR3 is TGCGCCAGCAGCCAAGGAGGGGGCGAGCAGTACTTC. Protein: CASSQGGGEQYF.

The genes are TRBV7-8 and TRBJ1-6; D perhaps matches TRBD1 (6 bases). Per the germline V gene, CDR1 is SGHVS and CDR2 is FQNEAQ. This CDR3 is built from 13 residues. Trimming took 4 bases from V and 9 from J, leaving 10 bases between them. CDR3 nucleotides: TGTGCCAGCAGCTCGCGGACAGTTTCACCCCTCCACTTT. It specifies CASSSRTVSPLHF. The full variable domain, rest sourced from reference TRBV7-8 and TRBJ1-6, is GAGVSQSPRYKVAKRGQDVALRCDPISGHVSLFWYQQALGQGPEFLTYFQNEAQLDKSGLPSDRFFAERPEGSVSTLKIQRTQQEDSAVYLCASSSRTVSPLHFGNGTRLTVT.

The V and J genes are TRBV19 and TRBJ1-2; the match to TRBD1 covers 8 bases. The CDR3 has 16 residues. Unmatched junction bases numbered 8, after V lost 1 base and J lost 4 bases. Looked up from germline, CDR1 is LNHDA and CDR2 is SQIVND (reference sequence). CDR3 region: CASSIVRDRTIYGYTF. DNA for the CDR3: TGTGCCAGTAGTATAGTCCGGGACAGGACGATCTATGGCTACACCTTC.

This chain connects TRBV27 to TRBJ1-6; the match to TRBD1 covers 10 bases. Trimming cost V 3 bases and J 7 bases; bases outside gene matches: 3. This CDR3 has 15 amino acids. Germline lookup yields CDR1 MNHEY and CDR2 SMNVEV (reference sequence). The CDR3 sequence is CASSFVDRGNSPLHF. CDR3 DNA sequence: TGTGCCAGCAGTTTCGTGGACAGGGGGAATTCACCCCTCCACTTT.

The chain links TRBV4-1 to TRBJ2-1, with a possible D match to TRBD2 (6 bases). The germline V and J ends were trimmed by 3 bases and 0 bases, with 18 bases remaining between them. Germline CDR1 reads MGHRA; CDR2 reads YSYEKL. This CDR3 region has 18 residues. The CDR3 sequence is CASSHLQGAGSSYNEQFF. CDR3 coding DNA: TGCGCCAGCAGCCACCTCCAAGGGGCGGGGAGCTCCTACAATGAGCAGTTCTTC.

V gene TRBV5-1 combines with J gene TRBJ2-2; a weak D match, TRBD1 (5 bases). CDR1 is SGHRS and CDR2 is YFSETQ in the germline V gene. V was shortened by 4 bases and J by 7 bases, with 14 bases between the two germline ends. There are 14 residues in the CDR3. This CDR3 is CASSTYDRIGELFF. CDR3 sequence (DNA): TGCGCCAGCAGCACTTACGACAGAATCGGGGAGCTGTTTTTT.

This clone was detected only once. The J gene is TRBJ1-5, the V gene TRBV5-6; a weak D match, TRBD1 (6 bases). The V end was cut by 0 bases, the J end by 7 bases, with 11 bases between. The CDR3 sequence is 14 residues long. Germline assignment: CDR1 SGHDT and CDR2 YYEEEE. CDR3 in amino acids: CASSLGGQGQPQHF. As DNA, the CDR3 is TGTGCCAGCAGCTTGGGGGGGCAGGGGCAGCCCCAGCATTTT. The full variable domain, completed using reference TRBV5-6 and TRBJ1-5, is DAGVTQSPTHLIKTRGQQVTLRCSPKSGHDTVSWYQQALGQGPQFIFQYYEEEERQRGNFPDRFSGHQFPNYSSELNVNALLLGDSALYLCASSLGGQGQPQHFGDGTRLSIL.

The gene calls are TRBV27 and TRBJ2-1; possibly TRBD2 for D (5 bases). The CDR3 runs 15 residues. Germline CDR1 and CDR2: MNHEY and SMNVEV (reference sequence). V was cut by 2 bases and J by 2 bases, with 10 bases left in between. The CDR3 loop is CASSLNGVTYNEQFF. The DNA of the CDR3 is TGTGCCAGCAGTTTAAACGGGGTAACCTACAATGAGCAGTTCTTC.

V and J are TRBV9 and TRBJ2-1; no clear D. From germline, CDR1 is SGDLS and CDR2 YYNGEE. CDR3 length equals 13 residues. The V gene lost 4 bases and the J gene lost 5 bases, with 10 bases spanning the gap. The CDR3 loop reads CASSPGGNNEQFF. The DNA for the CDR3 is TGTGCCAGCAGCCCTGGCGGTAACAATGAGCAGTTCTTC.

The chain combines TRBV4-1 with TRBJ2-1; 9 bases match TRBD2. The V gene's germline CDR1 is MGHRA and CDR2 YSYEKL. The CDR3 has 16 residues. V gave up 0 bases and J gave up 7 bases; unmatched junction bases: 7. The CDR3 coding sequence is TGCGCCAGCAGCCAAGAGGCGGGGGGGATAGTGAATGAGCAGTTCTTC. Its translation: CASSQEAGGIVNEQFF.

The rearrangement joins TRBV4-1 to TRBJ2-2; D is unclear. V lost 0 bases and J lost 1, with 3 bases in between. There are 14 residues in the CDR3. Germline CDR1 MGHRA, CDR2 YSYEKL. CDR3 residues: CASSQDKNTGELFF. DNA of the CDR3: TGCGCCAGCAGCCAAGACAAGAACACCGGGGAGCTGTTTTTT.

The CDR3 reads CASKVAAGGSYEQYF. CDR3 DNA sequence: TGTGCCAGTAAAGTAGCAGCGGGGGGCTCCTACGAGCAGTACTTC. V gene TRBV19 combines with J gene TRBJ2-7; TRBD2 aligns across 9 bases. Trimming took 7 bases from V and 0 from J; bases not matched to a gene: 7. The germline V gene encodes CDR1 LNHDA and CDR2 SQIVND (reference sequence). The CDR3 spans 15 residues.

V and J are TRBV7-8 and TRBJ2-2, with D possibly matching TRBD2 (6 bases). This CDR3 spans 19 amino acids. Germline V gene data show CDR1 as SGHVS and CDR2 as FQNEAQ. Trimming removed 3 bases from V and 3 bases from J, with 23 bases in between. The CDR3 region is CASSFPGTGTVVDTGELFF. The DNA of the CDR3 is TGTGCCAGCAGCTTCCCCGGGACTGGGACGGTGGTGGACACCGGGGAGCTGTTTTTT.

This chain connects TRBV6-5 to TRBJ2-3; TRBD1 matches at 7 bases. CDR1 is MNHEY, CDR2 SVGAGI, per germline. Trimming at V came to 10 bases and at J to 2 bases, leaving 6 bases not matched to a gene. CDR3 length equals 13 residues. The CDR3: CATRDRATDTQYF. CDR3 coding DNA: TGTGCCACCCGCGACAGGGCCACAGATACGCAGTATTTT.